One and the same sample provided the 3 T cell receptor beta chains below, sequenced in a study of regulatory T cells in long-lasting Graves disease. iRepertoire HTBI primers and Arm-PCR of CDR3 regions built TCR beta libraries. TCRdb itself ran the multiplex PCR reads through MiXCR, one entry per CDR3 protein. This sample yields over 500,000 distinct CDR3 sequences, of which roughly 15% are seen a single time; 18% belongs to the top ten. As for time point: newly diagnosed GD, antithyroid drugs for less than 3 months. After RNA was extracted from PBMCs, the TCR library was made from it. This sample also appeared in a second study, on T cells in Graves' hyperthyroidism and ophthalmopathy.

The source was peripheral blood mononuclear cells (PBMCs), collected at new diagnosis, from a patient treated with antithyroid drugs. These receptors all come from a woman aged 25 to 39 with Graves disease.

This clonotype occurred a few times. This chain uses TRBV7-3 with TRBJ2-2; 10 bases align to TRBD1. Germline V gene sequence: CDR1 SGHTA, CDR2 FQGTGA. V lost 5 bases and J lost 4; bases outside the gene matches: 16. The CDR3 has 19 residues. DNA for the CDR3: TGTGCCAGCAGCAAAAGAGCGCCCGGGACAGGGGATTCCACCGGGGAGCTGTTTTTT. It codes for CASSKRAPGTGDSTGELFF.

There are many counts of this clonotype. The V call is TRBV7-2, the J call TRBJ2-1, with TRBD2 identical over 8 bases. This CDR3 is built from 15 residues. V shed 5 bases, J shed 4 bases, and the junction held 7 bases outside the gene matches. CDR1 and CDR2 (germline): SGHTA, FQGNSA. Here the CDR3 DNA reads TGTGCCAGCAGCCCTCACAGCGGGAGTTACAATGAGCAGTTCTTC. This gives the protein CASSPHSGSYNEQFF.

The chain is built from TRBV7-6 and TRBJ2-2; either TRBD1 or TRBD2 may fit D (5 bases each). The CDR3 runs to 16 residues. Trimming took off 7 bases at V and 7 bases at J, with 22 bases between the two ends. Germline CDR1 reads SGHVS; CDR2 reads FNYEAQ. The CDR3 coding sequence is TGTGCCAGCACCTCAAACGGGGCGCTTTGGGGCGGGGAGCTGTTTTTT. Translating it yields CASTSNGALWGGELFF.